This T cell receptor (beta chain) was sequenced in a study of CD8 T cells in Susac syndrome. The multiple sclerosis controls were treatment-naive patients with relapsing-remitting disease that was stable or active. Comments on this clonotype: Its antigen is not identified.

CDR1 MNHEY and CDR2 SVGEGT come from the germline V gene. Trimming removed 0 bases from V and 2 bases from J, with 7 bases in between. CDR3 length: 14 residues. An input of about 0.5 to 1 ug of RNA was subjected to reverse transcription using random hexamers. The TCR beta CDR3 was amplified by immunoSEQ multiplex PCR across 54 Vbeta, 13 Jbeta. TCRdb ran MiXCR on the immunoSEQ multiplex PCR reads and lists one entry per CDR3 protein. The table has about 150,000 distinct CDR3 sequences, about 94% seen once. General study results and limits: Only a relatively small number of individuals were included in the TCR sequencing and HLA analysis.

The sample comprised CD8+ T cells from PBMCs. V and J are TRBV6-2 or TRBV6-3 and TRBJ1-1, with D unclear. The source of this sequence is a human donor with multiple sclerosis. The CDR3 DNA reads TGTGCCAGCAGTTACTCGAGTTTTAACACTGAAGCTTTCTTT. Residues: CASSYSSFNTEAFF.